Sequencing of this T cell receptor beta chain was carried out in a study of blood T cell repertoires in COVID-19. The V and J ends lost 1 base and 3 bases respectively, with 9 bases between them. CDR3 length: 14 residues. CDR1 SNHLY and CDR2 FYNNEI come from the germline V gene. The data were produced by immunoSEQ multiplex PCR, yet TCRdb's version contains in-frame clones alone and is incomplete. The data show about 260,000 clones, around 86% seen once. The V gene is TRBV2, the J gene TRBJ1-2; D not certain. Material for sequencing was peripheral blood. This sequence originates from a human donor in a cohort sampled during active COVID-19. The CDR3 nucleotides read TGTGCCAGCAGTGAAGTAGTGATTTACTATGGCTACACCTTC. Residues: CASSEVVIYYGYTF.